What follows are 26 T cell receptor beta chains derived from one specimen sequenced in a study of T-cell reconstitution after alpha-beta-depleted transplantation in children. It was with unique molecular identifiers that the TCRbeta library was prepared. In TCRdb, the PCR reads were re-called with MiXCR into one record per CDR3 protein. The table lists 450,000 to 700,000 distinct CDR3 sequences, over 25% of them singletons, with around a third in the top ten. Sequenced material: PBMCs, taken before TCRalphabeta/CD19-depleted stem cell transplant. These receptors were obtained from a boy under two years old with Wiskott-Aldrich syndrome, due to receive a stem cell transplant.

The chain couples TRBV20-1 to TRBJ2-3; tentatively, D is TRBD1 (6 bases). Germline CDR1 is DFQATT and CDR2 is SNEGSKA (reference sequence). V was cut by 3 bases and J by 7 bases, with 14 bases left in between. This CDR3 is 13 amino acids long. The CDR3 region is CSASSRGSHTQYF. CDR3 bases: TGCAGTGCTAGTTCCAGGGGCTCACATACGCAGTATTTT.

The count of this clonotype is one. The chain is built from TRBV11-2 and TRBJ2-5, with a weak D call TRBD2 (5 bases). From germline, CDR1 is SGHAT and CDR2 FQNNGV. CDR3 size: 14 residues. V lost 5 bases to trimming and J lost 2 bases, with 12 bases between them. This CDR3 reads CASSRASGQETQYF. CDR3 nucleotides: TGTGCCAGCAGCCGTGCCAGCGGACAAGAGACCCAGTACTTC.

The table lists this clonotype with a few counts. The chain recombines TRBV10-3 with TRBJ2-7; D is undetermined. The germline V gene encodes CDR1 ENHRY and CDR2 SYGVKD. The CDR3 is made up of 15 amino acids. Trimming pared 3 bases from V and 6 bases from J, leaving 18 bases between. CDR3 residues: CAISEGRGEFGEQYF. CDR3 nucleotides: TGTGCCATCAGTGAAGGACGAGGCGAGTTTGGCGAGCAGTACTTC.

The rearrangement links TRBV29-1 to TRBJ2-1; D ambiguous. CDR1 SQVTM and CDR2 ANQGSEA come from the germline V gene. Trimming removed 3 bases at V and 3 bases at J, with 6 bases between. The CDR3 runs to 12 residues. The CDR3 region has the DNA TGCAGCGTTGATTACCTCTACAATGAGCAGTTCTTC. Amino acid sequence: CSVDYLYNEQFF.

The J gene is TRBJ2-2, the V gene TRBV2; D unresolved. CDR3 size: 10 residues. Looked up from germline, CDR1 is SNHLY and CDR2 is FYNNEI. V dropped 7 bases and J dropped 7 bases, with 4 bases sitting between them. This CDR3 reads CASKDGELFF. In DNA form, the CDR3 reads TGTGCCAGCAAGGACGGGGAGCTGTTTTTT. Together with reference TRBV2 and TRBJ2-2, the CDR3 gives the full variable domain: EPEVTQTPSHQVTQMGQEVILRCVPISNHLYFYWYRQILGQKVEFLVSFYNNEISEKSEIFDDQFSVERPDGSNFTLKIRSTKLEDSAMYFCASKDGELFFGEGSRLTVL.

This clonotype was found a few times. The rearrangement links TRBV5-1 to TRBJ2-3, with D tentatively TRBD2 (7 bases). Trimming shortened V by 8 bases and J by 2 bases, and 18 bases separated the two germline ends. From germline, CDR1 is SGHRS and CDR2 YFSETQ. This CDR3 contains 15 residues. DNA of the CDR3: TGCGCCAGTGGACCTAGGGGGGGTTTCACAGATACGCAGTATTTT. This encodes CASGPRGGFTDTQYF.

This chain uses TRBV4-1 with TRBJ1-4; a weak D match, TRBD1 (5 bases). CDR3 length: 15 residues. From germline, CDR1 is MGHRA and CDR2 YSYEKL. Between the trimmed V and J ends, which lost 1 base and 8 bases, there was a span of 14 bases. The CDR3 sequence is CASSQVGAVGEKLFF. The CDR3 DNA is TGCGCCAGCAGCCAAGTTGGGGCAGTCGGCGAAAAACTGTTTTTT.

This clonotype appeared a few times. The V gene is TRBV28, the J gene TRBJ2-7; D is perhaps TRBD2 (6 bases). The CDR3 is made up of 13 amino acids. V dropped 0 bases and J dropped 3 bases, with 6 bases sitting between them. Germline CDR1 MDHEN, CDR2 SYDVKM. Here the CDR3 reads CASSLWDYYEQYF. The CDR3 coding sequence is TGTGCCAGCAGTTTATGGGACTACTACGAGCAGTACTTC.

The V call is TRBV28, the J call TRBJ2-7; possibly TRBD1 for D (6 bases). The V gene lost 8 bases and the J gene lost 3 bases, with 11 bases spanning the gap. Germline V gene data show CDR1 as MDHEN and CDR2 as SYDVKM. The CDR3 extends over 12 amino acids. The CDR3 nucleotides are TGTGCCAGCCGCCGGGACATCTACGAGCAGTACTTC. Translation: CASRRDIYEQYF.

The chain joins TRBV30 to TRBJ2-1; D is unresolved. The CDR3 is 13 residues long. V was trimmed by 0 bases and J by 7 bases, leaving 10 bases between them. CDR1 and CDR2 from the germline V gene are GTSNPN and SVGIG (reference sequence). The CDR3 DNA reads TGTGCCTGGAGTGTACAACTAACAAATGAGCAGTTCTTC. It codes for CAWSVQLTNEQFF.

The rearrangement joins TRBV18 to TRBJ2-5; 9 positions match TRBD2. V lost 2 bases to trimming and J lost 5 bases; unmatched junction nucleotides: 12. Germline V gene data show CDR1 as KGHSH and CDR2 as LQKENI. The CDR3 is 17 residues long. CDR3 in DNA: TGTGCCAGCTCACCATTAGCGGGAGTGAGCCGAATGGAGACCCAGTACTTC. Its protein is CASSPLAGVSRMETQYF. Using reference TRBV18 and TRBJ2-5 for the parts outside the CDR3, the full variable domain is NAGVMQNPRHLVRRRGQEARLRCSPMKGHSHVYWYRQLPEEGLKFMVYLQKENIIDESGMPKERFSAEFPKEGPSILRIQQVVRGDSAAYFCASSPLAGVSRMETQYFGPGTRLLVL.

About this clonotype itself: Since the CDR3 does not end with the conserved phenylalanine or tryptophan, this likely comes from a read error. No DNA is shown, since the ends of the CDR3 on it are uncertain; the CDR3 is the one TCRdb lists. The chain joins TRBV2 to TRBJ2-7. Termini included, the CDR3 measures 8 amino acids. Germline V gives CDR1 SNHLY, CDR2 FYNNEI. CDR3 amino acids: CASSVDYL.

This clonotype has more than one count but fewer than ten. V gene TRBV20-1 combines with J gene TRBJ1-1; D uncertain. The germline gives CDR1 DFQATT, CDR2 SNEGSKA (reference sequence). The CDR3 extends over 14 amino acids. V lost 3 bases, J lost 1 base, and 12 bases lay in between. CDR3 nucleotides: TGCAGTGCTAGTGGGCTGGTGGGGAACACTGAAGCTTTCTTT. Translating gives CSASGLVGNTEAFF.

This clonotype has just a few counts. The chain joins TRBV5-1 to TRBJ1-4, with D tentatively TRBD1 (5 bases). The CDR3 sequence is 17 residues long. Between the trimmed V and J ends, which lost 2 bases and 3 bases, there was a span of 17 bases. Per the germline V gene, CDR1 is SGHRS and CDR2 is YFSETQ. The CDR3 loop reads CASSLLFRGLANEKLFF. DNA for the CDR3: TGCGCCAGCAGCTTACTTTTTCGGGGCTTGGCTAATGAAAAACTGTTTTTT.

In this sample, this clonotype turned up a few times. The gene calls are TRBV20-1 and TRBJ1-6, with TRBD1 identical over 8 bases. The CDR3 is made up of 13 amino acids. V gave up 5 bases and J gave up 14 bases; unmatched junction bases: 11. Germline CDR1 and CDR2: DFQATT and SNEGSKA (reference sequence). The CDR3 DNA reads TGCAGTGCTCCAGACAGGGGACAATCGTCCCTCCACTTT. This gives the protein CSAPDRGQSSLHF.

This rearrangement joins TRBV20-1 to TRBJ2-1, with 10 bases fitting TRBD2. The J segment lost 8 bases and the V segment lost 3 bases, leaving 16 bases of the junction unmatched. Germline CDR1 reads DFQATT; CDR2 reads SNEGSKA (reference sequence). The length of the CDR3 is 17 residues. The CDR3 coding sequence is TGCAGTGCTAGGTCTTTAGCGGGAGGATTCGCGTTCCATGAGCAGTTCTTC. This encodes CSARSLAGGFAFHEQFF.

CDR3 DNA sequence: TGTGCCACCAGTGATTCTTTAGGGAAGTGGGGCTTCCATGAGCAGTTCTTC. Amino acid sequence: CATSDSLGKWGFHEQFF. The chain carries TRBV24-1 and TRBJ2-1; possibly TRBD1 for D (5 bases). This CDR3 region has 17 residues. Trimming removed 2 bases at V and 8 bases at J, with 21 bases between. The germline V gene encodes CDR1 KGHDR and CDR2 SFDVKD.

The table lists this clonotype with a few counts. This chain links TRBV5-1 with TRBJ2-6; maybe TRBD1 (5 bases). The CDR3 extends over 16 amino acids. The germline V gene encodes CDR1 SGHRS and CDR2 YFSETQ. Deletions cut 2 bases from V and 0 bases from J, with 9 bases between. CDR3 in DNA: TGCGCCAGCAGCTTTCGCCAGGGCTCTGGGGCCAACGTCCTGACTTTC. The encoded protein is CASSFRQGSGANVLTF.

The V and J genes are TRBV5-5 and TRBJ2-7; TRBD1 matches 9 bases. The CDR3 consists of 15 residues. The ends lost 2 bases at V and 4 bases at J; junction bases unmatched: 7. CDR1 is SGHKS, CDR2 YYEKEE, per germline (reference sequence). The CDR3 nucleotides read TGTGCCAGCAGCTTCTACGGACAGGGGTGGTACGAGCAGTACTTC. It specifies CASSFYGQGWYEQYF. The variable domain in full, with the rest retrieved from reference TRBV5-5 and TRBJ2-7, is DAGVTQSPTHLIKTRGQQVTLRCSPISGHKSVSWYQQVLGQGPQFIFQYYEKEERGRGNFPDRFSARQFPNYSSELNVNALLLGDSALYLCASSFYGQGWYEQYFGPGTRLTVT.

The sample holds a few counts of this clonotype. The chain couples TRBV7-9 to TRBJ2-1; D uncertain. Germline V CDR1 and CDR2: SEHNR, FQNEAQ (reference sequence). With 4 bases removed from V and 3 bases from J, the gap between germline ends came to 19 bases. CDR3 length: 17 amino acids. The CDR3 nucleotides read TGTGCCAGCAGCTCCTCGGACCTGAAATTCCTCTACAATGAGCAGTTCTTC. It yields the protein CASSSSDLKFLYNEQFF.

This clonotype was detected only a few times. This chain links TRBV5-1 with TRBJ2-7; a possible D gene is TRBD2 (6 bases). Germline V gene sequence: CDR1 SGHRS, CDR2 YFSETQ. The V and J ends lost 0 bases and 6 bases respectively, with 13 bases between them. The CDR3 extends over 14 amino acids. The CDR3 spells CASSLDGTSLEQYF. CDR3 bases: TGCGCCAGCAGCTTGGACGGGACTTCCCTCGAGCAGTACTTC.

In this sample, this clonotype turned up a few times. The chain couples TRBV12-3 or TRBV12-4 to TRBJ2-1; possible D gene TRBD2, 5 bases. The V and J ends lost 5 bases and 5 bases respectively, with 16 bases between them. The CDR3 consists of 15 residues. The CDR3 DNA reads as TGTGCCAGCAGTCCCGCTGGACTGCGAAACAATGAGCAGTTCTTC. Its translation is CASSPAGLRNNEQFF.

V and J are TRBV25-1 and TRBJ1-1; no definite D call. The V gene lost 0 bases and the J gene lost 5 bases, with 4 bases spanning the gap. Germline V gene sequence: CDR1 MGHDK, CDR2 SYGVNS. This CDR3 region has 12 residues. The CDR3 nucleotides read TGTGCCAGCAGTGAATACGGTACTGAAGCTTTCTTT. Amino acid sequence: CASSEYGTEAFF.

J is TRBJ2-1 and V is TRBV7-2; a possible D gene is TRBD1 (6 bases). The V end lost 7 bases, the J end lost 8 bases, and 18 bases lay between the germline ends. The length of the CDR3 is 14 residues. Germline loops: CDR1 SGHTA, CDR2 FQGNSA. The CDR3 DNA reads as TGTGCCAGCACAACCGTGGGGGCTAGTGATGAGCAGTTCTTC. Its protein is CASTTVGASDEQFF.

This clonotype occurred a few times. V gene TRBV7-9 combines with J gene TRBJ2-1; D may be TRBD1 (7 bases). The germline V gene encodes CDR1 SEHNR and CDR2 FQNEAQ (reference sequence). The length of the CDR3 is 16 residues. V lost 5 bases to trimming and J lost 3 bases, with 17 bases between them. The CDR3 loop reads CASSARGEVVYNEQFF. The CDR3 DNA reads as TGTGCCAGCAGCGCCAGGGGGGAAGTGGTCTACAATGAGCAGTTCTTC.

This clonotype has a handful of counts. The chain combines TRBV10-3 with TRBJ1-5; no firm D call. V was shortened by 8 bases and J by 6 bases, with 14 bases between the two germline ends. In germline, CDR1 is ENHRY, CDR2 SYGVKD. The CDR3 is 13 amino acids. CDR3: CAIWEGPGQPQHF. As DNA, the CDR3 is TGTGCCATCTGGGAAGGACCAGGTCAGCCCCAGCATTTT.